Sequencing of this T cell receptor (beta chain) was carried out in a study of cytomegalovirus exposure and HLA in healthy donors. Comment on this clone: Its antigen is undetermined.

Amplification used 60 Vbeta primers and 13 Jbeta primers. Sequenced by immunoSEQ multiplex PCR; TCRdb stores in-frame clones only, minus some. The sample gives more than 85,000 clones, 13% to 15% of which show up once; roughly 0.8% is in the top ten. The CDR3 is made up of 11 amino acids. V was pared by 4 bases and J by 3 bases, with 3 bases between. Whole-study findings and limits: Upon later analysis, TCR association rates were observed to vary by HLA locus, being highest for DRB1 and lowest for HLA-C.

The sample taken for sequencing was PBMCs. The chain uses TRBV23-1 and TRBJ1-2; D gene ambiguous. TRBV23-1 is classed as an ORF, of uncertain function. The source is a female donor in good health and CMV-seronegative. CDR3 DNA: TGCGCCAGCAGTCGCGACTATGGCTACACCTTC. This gives the protein CASSRDYGYTF.